This TCR beta chain was found in a study of CD8 T cells in Susac syndrome. Random-hexamer reverse transcription was applied to about 0.5 to 1 ug RNA. Amplification of TCR beta CDR3 used immunoSEQ multiplex PCR across 54 Vbeta and 13 Jbeta. TCRdb independently ran MiXCR on the immunoSEQ multiplex PCR reads; one entry per CDR3 protein. Of about 140,000 distinct CDR3 sequences detected, 85% to 95% appear once; the ten largest clones hold roughly 0.14%. This clonotype was counted once. The CDR3 length is 15 residues. Germline V gene data show CDR1 as SQVTM and CDR2 as ANQGSEA. Trimming shortened V by 5 bases and J by 9 bases, and 23 bases separated the two germline ends.

This chain uses TRBV29-1 with TRBJ2-1; D is perhaps TRBD1 or TRBD2 (5 bases each). The receptor was isolated from a human donor with Susac syndrome. Specimen: CD4+ T cells from PBMCs. CDR3 sequence: CSVKRDPALSGEQFF. The CDR3 nucleotides are TGCAGCGTTAAGAGGGACCCCGCTCTTTCCGGTGAGCAGTTCTTC.